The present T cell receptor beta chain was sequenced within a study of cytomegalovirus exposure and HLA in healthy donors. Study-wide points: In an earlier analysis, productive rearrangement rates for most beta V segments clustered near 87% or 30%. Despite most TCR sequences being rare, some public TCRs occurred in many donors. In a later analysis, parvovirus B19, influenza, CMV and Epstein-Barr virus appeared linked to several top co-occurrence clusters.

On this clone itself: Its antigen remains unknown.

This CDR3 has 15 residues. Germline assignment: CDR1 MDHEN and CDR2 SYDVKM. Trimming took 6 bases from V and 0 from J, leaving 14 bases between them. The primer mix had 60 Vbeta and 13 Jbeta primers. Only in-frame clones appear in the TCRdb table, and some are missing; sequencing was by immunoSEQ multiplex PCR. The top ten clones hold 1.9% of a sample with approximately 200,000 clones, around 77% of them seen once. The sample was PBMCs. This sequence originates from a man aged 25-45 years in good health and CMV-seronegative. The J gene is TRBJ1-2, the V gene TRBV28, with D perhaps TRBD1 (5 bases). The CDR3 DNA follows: TGTGCCAGCAGCGTGGGGGGAAAAGCTAACTATGGCTACACCTTC. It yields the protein CASSVGGKANYGYTF.